The 15 T cell receptor beta chains listed next were all sequenced from one sample in a study of cytomegalovirus exposure and HLA in healthy donors. 13 Jbeta primers and 60 Vbeta primers were used for the PCR. Only in-frame clones appear in the TCRdb table, and some are missing; sequencing was by immunoSEQ multiplex PCR. This sample has approximately 190,000 clones; about 77% occur once, and the top ten carry around 5.9%. Input material: PBMCs. The receptors come from a woman aged 25 to 45 in good health and CMV-seropositive.

CDR3 in DNA: TGTGCCAGCTCACCGACAGGTCCCTCCTCATATGGCTACACCTTC. Amino acid sequence: CASSPTGPSSYGYTF. The chain combines TRBV18 with TRBJ1-2, with a possible D match to TRBD1 (6 bases). Trimming stripped 3 bases from V and 5 bases from J, with 16 bases between. This CDR3 has 15 residues. Per germline, CDR1 KGHSH and CDR2 LQKENI.

In this sample, this clone turned up a few times. The genes are TRBV4-3 and TRBJ1-5; D gene unclear. Between the trimmed V and J ends, which lost 6 bases and 0 bases, there was a span of 18 bases. CDR3 length: 17 residues. Germline CDR1 reads LGHNA; CDR2 reads YSLEER. This chain's CDR3 is CASRDIWTAISNQPQHF. The DNA of the CDR3 is TGCGCCAGCAGGGATATATGGACTGCTATTAGCAATCAGCCCCAGCATTTT.

This clone was observed a few times. The genes are TRBV5-1 and TRBJ2-3; 9 bases are a match to TRBD2. From germline, CDR1 is SGHRS and CDR2 YFSETQ. Trimming cost V 0 bases and J 0 bases; bases outside gene matches: 5. The length of the CDR3 is 17 residues. The CDR3 coding sequence is TGCGCCAGCAGCTTGGCGCTAGCGGGGTCTAGCACAGATACGCAGTATTTT. Its protein is CASSLALAGSSTDTQYF.

V is TRBV5-6 and J is TRBJ1-2; D not certain. The CDR3 runs to 14 residues. Trimming took off 1 base at V and 4 bases at J, with 11 bases between the two ends. Germline values: CDR1 SGHDT, CDR2 YYEEEE. The CDR3 sequence: CASSLNGVFYGYTF. CDR3 DNA: TGTGCCAGCAGCTTGAACGGAGTTTTCTATGGCTACACCTTC.

V usage is TRBV5-1 and J usage is TRBJ1-1; D gene ambiguous. The ends were cut back, 4 bases at V and 6 bases at J, with 16 bases in the middle. CDR3 length: 14 residues. CDR1 is SGHRS and CDR2 is YFSETQ in the germline V gene. The chain's CDR3 is CASSRGAQVAEAFF. In nucleotides, the CDR3 is TGCGCCAGCAGCCGGGGAGCCCAAGTCGCTGAAGCTTTCTTT.

The chain has TRBV7-9 and TRBJ2-7; TRBD1 matches at 8 bases. CDR1 is SEHNR, CDR2 FQNEAQ, per germline (reference sequence). CDR3 length equals 13 residues. Trimming took 5 bases from V and 6 from J; bases not matched to a gene: 6. The chain's CDR3 is CASSRFDRGEQYF. Written as DNA, the CDR3 is TGTGCCAGCAGCCGATTCGACAGGGGCGAGCAGTACTTC.

This rearrangement joins TRBV15 to TRBJ1-4, with D possibly TRBD1 on 6 matching bases. V was pared by 5 bases and J by 5 bases, with 18 bases between. This CDR3 is built from 16 residues. CDR1 is LNHNV and CDR2 is YYDKDF in the germline V gene (reference sequence). Here the CDR3 DNA reads TGTGCCACCAGCGGATATCCGGACGGGACAAATGAAAAACTGTTTTTT. Amino acid sequence: CATSGYPDGTNEKLFF.

The chain joins TRBV28 to TRBJ1-1; 9 bases match TRBD1. The CDR3 totals 13 residues. J lost 6 bases, V lost 4 bases, and 3 bases had no gene match. The V gene's germline CDR1 is MDHEN and CDR2 SYDVKM. The CDR3 sequence is CASSSGQGSEAFF. DNA for the CDR3: TGTGCCAGCAGTTCCGGACAGGGGTCTGAAGCTTTCTTT.

The chain joins TRBV28 to TRBJ1-5; D not resolved. Germline lookup yields CDR1 MDHEN and CDR2 SYDVKM. V lost 6 bases and J 0 bases, leaving 12 bases between the germline ends. The CDR3 runs to 15 residues. The CDR3 loop reads CASSPPTVSNQPQHF. The CDR3 DNA reads TGTGCCAGCAGCCCGCCCACAGTTAGCAATCAGCCCCAGCATTTT.

The chain joins TRBV7-2 to TRBJ2-1, with D possibly matching TRBD1 (6 bases). V dropped 0 bases and J dropped 7 bases, with 16 bases sitting between them. CDR1 and CDR2 (germline): SGHTA, FQGNSA. The length of the CDR3 is 16 residues. Here the CDR3 DNA reads TGTGCCAGCAGCTTAGCGCTGAGGCAGGGGCGAAATGAGCAGTTCTTC. It yields the protein CASSLALRQGRNEQFF.

Worth noting for this clone: Other DNA sequences from this sample encode an identical CDR3 as well. The V gene is TRBV5-1, the J gene TRBJ2-7; possibly TRBD1 for D (5 bases). CDR3 length equals 12 residues. Germline V gene data show CDR1 as SGHRS and CDR2 as YFSETQ. The V end was cut by 1 base, the J end by 3 bases, with 5 bases between. The CDR3 reads CASSLTGYEQYF. The CDR3 bases are TGCGCCAGCAGCTTGACAGGCTACGAGCAGTACTTC.

The V and J genes are TRBV5-6 and TRBJ2-7, with 7 bases fitting TRBD1. With 4 bases clipped from V and 1 base from J, the junction kept 5 bases outside the gene matches. Germline loops: CDR1 SGHDT, CDR2 YYEEEE. This CDR3 has 14 residues. CDR3 region: CASSRGRGSYEQYF. The CDR3 DNA follows: TGTGCCAGCAGCCGGGGCAGGGGGTCCTACGAGCAGTACTTC.

The chain links TRBV6-1 to TRBJ2-5; 7 bases agree with TRBD1. With 5 bases clipped from V and 4 bases from J, the junction kept 4 bases outside the gene matches. The germline gives CDR1 MNHNS, CDR2 SASEGT. The length of the CDR3 is 13 residues. CDR3 sequence (DNA): TGTGCCAGCAGTCAGACAGGGAGAGAGACCCAGTACTTC. Its translation is CASSQTGRETQYF.

J is TRBJ2-3 and V is TRBV11-2; D remains ambiguous. The V end lost 1 base, the J end lost 0 bases, and 17 bases lay between the germline ends. CDR1 and CDR2 from the germline V gene are SGHAT and FQNNGV. The CDR3 is made up of 18 amino acids. The CDR3 DNA reads TGTGCCAGCAGCTTAGTCCTCAGCGCGAAGCTTAGCACAGATACGCAGTATTTT. Encoded protein: CASSLVLSAKLSTDTQYF.

This clone occurred once. The chain links TRBV7-3 to TRBJ2-7; D might be TRBD2 (7 bases). CDR3 size: 13 residues. The V end lost 5 bases, the J end lost 7 bases, and 15 bases lay between the germline ends. The germline V gene has CDR1 SGHTA and CDR2 FQGTGA. The CDR3 nucleotides read TGTGCCAGCAGCCCCGGGGGGCGGGGGGAGCAGTACTTC. It codes for CASSPGGRGEQYF.